This is a list of T cell receptor beta chains from one sample in a study of graft-versus-host responses after intestinal transplantation. Here immunoSEQ multiplex PCR was the method, and the copy in TCRdb shows in-frame clones only, minus some. The table records roughly 13,000 clones, less than 45% of them present only once. The sample in question was alloreactive CD8+ T cells from a mixed lymphocyte reaction culture, obtained before intestinal transplant. The receptors stem from a human patient who received an intestinal transplant. Both conserved end residues are part of each CDR3. The order of the fields is CDR3 length, J gene, clone size, D gene, V gene, CDR3 protein, CDR3 DNA. A D gene is named only where the DNA matches it firmly. Clone size is shown for a subset of rows, as once, few, many or a class of expanded clone.

15 | TRBJ2-7 | - | TRBD1 | TRBV13 | CASSAAGTGDYEQYF | TGTGCCAGCAGCGCCGCCGGGACAGGGGATTACGAGCAGTACTTC
15 | TRBJ2-7 | - | TRBD2 | TRBV5-4 | CASSPGLAGHYEQYF | TGTGCCAGCAGCCCGGGACTAGCGGGACACTACGAGCAGTACTTC
13 | TRBJ2-7 | - | - | TRBV6-5 | CASGAAPSYEQYF | TGTGCCAGCGGGGCGGCACCCTCCTACGAGCAGTACTTC
15 | TRBJ2-1 | few | TRBD1 | TRBV19 | CASSMGTGPYNEQFF | TGTGCCAGTAGTATGGGGACAGGGCCCTACAATGAGCAGTTCTTC
13 | TRBJ1-2 | - | - | TRBV6-5 | CASSYSNGEGYTF | TGTGCCAGCAGTTACTCGAACGGGGAGGGCTACACCTTC
12 | TRBJ1-1 | - | - | TRBV2 | CASRQGRTEAFF | TGTGCCAGCAGACAGGGAAGGACTGAAGCTTTCTTT
18 | TRBJ2-3 | few | TRBD1 | TRBV7-8 | CASSPGTGGPVWADTQYF | TGTGCCAGCAGCCCCGGGACAGGGGGTCCTGTGTGGGCAGATACGCAGTATTTT
12 | TRBJ1-1 | - | - | TRBV6-5 | CASFVGNTEAFF | TGTGCCAGCTTCGTCGGTAACACTGAAGCTTTCTTT
14 | TRBJ2-7 | few | - | TRBV10-2 | CASSDLLQDGEQYF | TGCGCCAGCAGTGACCTACTACAGGATGGCGAGCAGTACTTC
12 | TRBJ2-1 | few | - | TRBV29-1 | CSVEGPSVEQFF | TGCAGCGTTGAGGGGCCTAGCGTTGAGCAGTTCTTC
13 | TRBJ1-5 | - | - | TRBV7-6 | CASGQWEGQPQHF | TGTGCCAGCGGGCAGTGGGAGGGTCAGCCCCAGCATTTT
19 | TRBJ1-2 | - | TRBD1 | TRBV11-2 | CASSSTTGGEVSADYGYTF | TGTGCCAGCAGCTCGACTACAGGGGGCGAAGTATCGGCAGACTATGGCTACACCTTC
14 | TRBJ1-2 | - | - | TRBV9 | CASGGEGSAYGYTF | TGTGCCAGCGGCGGGGAGGGGTCGGCCTATGGCTACACCTTC
17 | TRBJ2-1 | few | - | TRBV7-9 | CASSLAPIGNQDNEQFF | TGTGCCAGCAGCTTAGCGCCGATCGGGAACCAGGACAATGAGCAGTTCTTC
14 | TRBJ1-2 | few | TRBD1 | TRBV5-1 | CASSSEQGEDGYTF | TGCGCCAGCAGCTCCGAACAGGGGGAGGATGGCTACACCTTC
16 | TRBJ2-7 | - | TRBD1 | TRBV7-9 | CASSLAGTGQAYEQYF | TGTGCCAGCAGCTTAGCAGGGACAGGTCAAGCCTACGAGCAGTACTTC
13 | TRBJ2-7 | few | - | TRBV19 | CASSAGESYEQYF | TGTGCCAGTAGTGCAGGGGAGAGCTACGAGCAGTACTTC
13 | TRBJ1-2 | - | TRBD1 | TRBV13 | CASSEGAEIGYTF | TGTGCCAGCAGCGAGGGGGCTGAGATTGGCTACACCTTC
14 | TRBJ1-2 | - | TRBD1 | TRBV19 | CASSILGQGGGYTF | TGTGCCAGTAGTATATTGGGACAGGGTGGAGGCTACACCTTC
16 | TRBJ2-2 | - | - | TRBV4-3 | CASSQEYGGGTGELFF | TGCGCCAGCAGCCAAGAGTACGGTGGGGGGACCGGGGAGCTGTTTTTT
13 | TRBJ2-7 | - | - | TRBV6-6 | CASSYSSVYEQYF | TGTGCCAGCAGTTACTCTTCGGTCTACGAGCAGTACTTC
13 | TRBJ2-7 | once | - | TRBV6-5 | CASSARSAYEQYF | TGTGCCAGCAGTGCTCGTAGCGCATACGAGCAGTACTTC
14 | TRBJ2-7 | - | TRBD1 | TRBV6-1 | CASSPGQGGYEQYF | TGTGCCAGCAGTCCGGGACAGGGGGGCTACGAGCAGTACTTC
15 | TRBJ2-3 | - | TRBD2 | TRBV5-4 | CASRFRGGSTDTQYF | TGTGCCAGCAGGTTCCGGGGGGGCAGCACAGATACGCAGTATTTT
15 | TRBJ1-1 | - | - | TRBV5-1 | CASSLTYGGNTEAFF | TGCGCCAGCAGCTTGACGTACGGGGGGAACACTGAAGCTTTCTTT
15 | TRBJ2-5 | few | - | TRBV7-9 | CASSLGYGWEETQYF | TGTGCCAGCAGCTTAGGGTACGGGTGGGAAGAGACCCAGTACTTC
16 | TRBJ2-1 | few | - | TRBV2 | CASSDPRVKSYNEQFF | TGTGCCAGCAGTGACCCTCGAGTAAAGTCCTACAATGAGCAGTTCTTC
15 | TRBJ2-2 | - | TRBD2 | TRBV19 | CASSVSGSGTGELFF | TGTGCCAGTAGTGTTAGCGGGAGCGGCACCGGGGAGCTGTTTTTT
12 | TRBJ2-2 | - | - | TRBV13 | CASSLGAGELFF | TGTGCCAGCAGCTTGGGAGCCGGGGAGCTGTTTTTT
13 | TRBJ1-4 | - | - | TRBV30 | CAWHRTYGEKLFF | TGTGCCTGGCACAGGACATATGGTGAAAAACTGTTTTTT
15 | TRBJ1-1 | - | TRBD1 | TRBV4-3 | CASSLWTGLNTEAFF | TGCGCCAGCAGCCTTTGGACAGGGCTCAACACTGAAGCTTTCTTT
15 | TRBJ2-3 | few | TRBD2 | TRBV7-3 | CASSPGTSGTDTQYF | TGTGCCAGCAGCCCCGGGACTAGCGGCACAGATACGCAGTATTTT
14 | TRBJ2-1 | few | - | TRBV4-1 | CASSQEVGHNEQFF | TGCGCCAGCAGCCAAGAAGTGGGCCACAATGAGCAGTTCTTC
16 | TRBJ1-6 | - | - | TRBV13 | CASSLGQVDYNSPLHF | TGTGCCAGCAGCTTAGGGCAGGTCGATTATAATTCACCCCTCCACTTT
14 | TRBJ2-1 | - | - | TRBV6-5 | CASSYSILLHEQFF | TGTGCCAGCAGTTACTCGATCCTGTTACACGAGCAGTTCTTC
17 | TRBJ2-2 | - | TRBD2 | TRBV7-8 | CASSLDWRESSAGELFF | TGTGCCAGCAGCTTAGATTGGCGGGAGTCGAGCGCCGGGGAGCTGTTTTTT
16 | TRBJ1-2 | few | - | TRBV19 | CASSIDLVSGNYGYTF | TGTGCCAGTAGTATAGATCTGGTCAGCGGAAACTATGGCTACACCTTC
16 | TRBJ2-3 | few | TRBD1 | TRBV30 | CAWSVRDREYTDTQYF | TGTGCCTGGAGTGTACGGGACAGGGAGTACACAGATACGCAGTATTTT